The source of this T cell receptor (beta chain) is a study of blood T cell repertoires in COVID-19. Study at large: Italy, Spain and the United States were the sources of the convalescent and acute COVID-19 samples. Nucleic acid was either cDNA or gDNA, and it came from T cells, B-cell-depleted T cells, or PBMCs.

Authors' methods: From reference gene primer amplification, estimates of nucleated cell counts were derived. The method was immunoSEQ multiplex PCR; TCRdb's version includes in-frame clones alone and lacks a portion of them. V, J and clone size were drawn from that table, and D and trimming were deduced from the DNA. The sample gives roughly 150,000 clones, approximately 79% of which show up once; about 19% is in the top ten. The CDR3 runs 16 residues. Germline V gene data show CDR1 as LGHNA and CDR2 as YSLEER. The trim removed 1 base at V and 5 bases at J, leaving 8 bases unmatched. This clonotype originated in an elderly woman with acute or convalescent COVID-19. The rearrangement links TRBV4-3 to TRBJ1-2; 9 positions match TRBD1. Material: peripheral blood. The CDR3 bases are TGCGCCAGCAGCCAAGCGGGACAGGGAAGAATATATGGCTACACCTTC. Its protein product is CASSQAGQGRIYGYTF.